These 3 T cell receptor beta chains came from one sample sequenced in a study of T cells in Graves' hyperthyroidism and ophthalmopathy. Regions amplified from RNA transcripts were the TCR beta CDR3 regions. In the first-round RT-PCR of the TCR CDR3, the HTBI primer set was used. A single record per CDR3 protein comes from TCRdb applying MiXCR to the multiplex PCR reads. The table has roughly 380,000 distinct CDR3 sequences, about 15% seen once. The material sequenced was blood. The receptor set was obtained from a woman between 55 and 75 years old with Graves' hyperthyroidism.

A remark on this clonotype: At one of its ends the junction is not consistent with the germline gene, which may arise from a read error. This chain connects TRBV5-1 to TRBJ2-7; 8 bases map to TRBD2. There are 14 residues in the CDR3. Germline V gene data show CDR1 as SGHRS and CDR2 as YFSETQ. The CDR3 coding sequence is TGTGCCAGCAGCGGAGTAGCGGGAAGGTACGAGCAGTACTTC. Translating it yields CASSGVAGRYEQYF.

The chain links TRBV24-1 to TRBJ1-5; 7 positions match TRBD1. With 5 bases clipped from V and 7 bases from J, the junction kept 4 bases outside the gene matches. The CDR3 is 13 residues long. Germline CDR1 is KGHDR and CDR2 is SFDVKD. The CDR3 reads CATSAYRGQPQHF. CDR3 nucleotides: TGTGCCACCAGTGCCTACAGGGGACAGCCCCAGCATTTT.

This clonotype was seen at least ten times. The chain recombines TRBV4-1 with TRBJ1-1, with no clear D. Trimming removed 0 bases from V and 0 bases from J, with 2 bases in between. The germline V gene has CDR1 MGHRA and CDR2 YSYEKL. The CDR3 has 13 residues. The chain's CDR3 is CASSQDVNTEAFF. CDR3 nucleotide sequence: TGCGCCAGCAGCCAAGACGTGAACACTGAAGCTTTCTTT.